One T cell receptor (beta chain) is described in this entry. There is no known antigen for this receptor. One base away there is no much larger clone; base qualities are not given. The data were taken from a study of blood T cell repertoires in COVID-19 (dated by TCRdb to the early 2020s). Notes on the research overall: Samples covering the acute and convalescent phases of COVID-19 were provided by collaborators in the United States, Italy and Spain. The prospective study material was composed of cDNA or gDNA derived from T cells, B-cell-depleted T cells, or PBMCs. Deeply sampled blood TCRbeta repertoires from subjects exposed to, actively infected with, or recovered from COVID-19 were included in the dataset. A freely available public database, intended as a resource for researchers studying the immune response to SARS-CoV-2, is where the repertoires were released. Samples came from the ongoing ImmuneRACE study (first 160 participants) plus 1,254 subjects from 6 global collaborators. A de-identified subject ID, COVID-19 status, age in years and sex were almost always included in the sample metadata. Where available, HLA class I and class II types were taken from metadata supplied by the sample provider and were not determined by assay-based typing.

Based on the germline V gene, the CDR1 and CDR2 sequences are SGHAT and FQNNGV. The CDR3 runs 13 amino acids, cysteine and phenylalanine included. The kept DNA is CDR3 alone, 39 bases in frame from the first base. The V end loses 4 bases and the J end loses 1 base, and a stretch of 6 bases separates them. The immunoSEQ Assay, a bias-controlled multiplex PCR, was used to amplify TCRbeta CDR3 regions from genomic DNA. Regarding the original processing steps: The number of nucleated cells in each sample was estimated by amplification of reference gene primers within the assay. To quantify the absolute abundance of each unique TCRbeta CDR3 rearrangement, sequence reads were collapsed and filtered. For each sample, productive Simpson clonality was calculated as the square root of Simpson's diversity index over productive rearrangements. Not all clones reach the TCRdb copy of this immuneACCESS table, which keeps in-frame sequences only. Checked studies attribute under half of the gap to unresolved V genes and leave the rest unexplained. The V and J calls and clone size were taken over from that table, and D and trimming were inferred from the DNA. The sample table contains more than 95,000 clones; only one count was recorded for around 90% of them. About 3% of the sample comes from the top ten.

Overall study outcomes, separate from this receptor: Clinical and demographic metadata were provided uncurated, with the amount varying by source and participant.

Collaborating institutions collected whole blood in K2EDTA tubes following their own protocols. For TCRbeta analysis, collaborators shipped samples in one of three forms: frozen whole blood, isolated PBMCs, or DNA extracted from either of those sample types. The sample consisted of peripheral blood. Recombination linked TRBV11-2 to TRBJ2-3; no D segment can be confidently identified. The source of this sequence is a human donor in a cohort sampled during active COVID-19. CDR3 loop: CASSYGRTDTQYF. The DNA sequence is given as TGTGCCAGCAGCTATGGCCGCACAGATACGCAGTATTTT.